This TCR beta chain originates from a study of blood T cells in healthy people across ages. V was trimmed by 2 bases and J by 7 bases, leaving 8 bases between them. CDR3 length: 13 amino acids. Germline V CDR1 and CDR2: MNHNY, SVGAGI (reference sequence). Healthy Caucasian individuals from Russia aged about 6 to 90 served as donors. Combining a sample-barcoded 5' primer with a J-beta primer mix, a second PCR ran for roughly 7 to 12 cycles. TCRdb fed the 5' RACE reads into MiXCR, producing one record per CDR3 protein. This sample yields about 1.4 million distinct CDR3 sequences, of which 45% to 70% are seen a single time; roughly 7% belongs to the top ten.

This chain connects TRBV6-6 to TRBJ1-4; unclear D gene. The origin of this receptor is a man between 18 and 35 years old in good health. The sample consisted of blood. For the CDR3, the DNA is TGTGCCAGCAGTTACACCCCGATTGAAAAACTGTTTTTT. Amino acid sequence: CASSYTPIEKLFF.